The 4 T cell receptor beta chains below come from one sample, sequenced in a study of cytomegalovirus exposure and HLA in healthy donors. Assay: immunoSEQ multiplex PCR; the TCRdb copy retains only in-frame clones and omits some. The table includes about 200,000 clones, about nine tenths detected once. Specimen: PBMCs. The receptors were gathered from a woman in her late teens or twenties in good health and CMV-seropositive.

The J gene is TRBJ2-7, the V gene TRBV27; 7 bases match TRBD2. The ends lost 2 bases at V and 5 bases at J; junction bases unmatched: 3. The CDR3 loop spans 13 amino acids. Per the germline V gene, CDR1 is MNHEY and CDR2 is SMNVEV (reference sequence). In nucleotides, the CDR3 is TGTGCCAGCAGTTTAAGCGGGGTCAACGAGCAGTACTTC. As protein: CASSLSGVNEQYF.

V and J are TRBV14 and TRBJ2-7, with TRBD1 matching 9 bases. The CDR3 has 17 residues. Germline assignment: CDR1 SGHDN and CDR2 FVKESK. Losses at the gene ends were 0 bases for V and 4 bases for J; bases not matched to a gene: 10. In DNA, the CDR3 is TGTGCCAGCAGCCAAGATCTGTCCTGGACAGGGGAATACGAGCAGTACTTC. Protein sequence: CASSQDLSWTGEYEQYF.

The chain links TRBV30 to TRBJ1-4, with TRBD1 matching 7 bases. J was trimmed by 7 bases and V by 5 bases; bases with no gene match: 10. The germline gives CDR1 GTSNPN, CDR2 SVGIG (reference sequence). CDR3 size: 14 residues. CDR3 DNA sequence: TGTGCCTGGCAGACAGGGTACCTTGGTGAAAAACTGTTTTTT. Encoded protein: CAWQTGYLGEKLFF.

The V call is TRBV30, the J call TRBJ2-1, with D unresolved. This CDR3 has 12 residues. Trimming took off 4 bases at V and 4 bases at J, with 8 bases between the two ends. Looked up from germline, CDR1 is GTSNPN and CDR2 is SVGIG (reference sequence). The CDR3 coding sequence is TGTGCCTGGACAGTCGCTTACAATGAGCAGTTCTTC. Translating it yields CAWTVAYNEQFF.